This T cell receptor beta chain originates from a study of glioma-infiltrating T cells. Study-wide results and caveats: Above-expected tissue-blood divergence occurred in all gliomas, most in low-grade ones. Very few CDR3 sequences were shared between tissue and blood.

The sample holds a few counts of this clonotype. Its target is not known. CDR3 length: 15 residues. In germline, CDR1 is MGHRA, CDR2 YSYEKL. V lost 1 base and J lost 10, with 17 bases in between. Using RNA template, CDR3s of TCR alpha and beta were amplified with iRepertoire arm-PCR. One entry per CDR3 protein, called by TCRdb with MiXCR from the multiplex PCR reads. In the table there are roughly 200,000 distinct CDR3 sequences, under 55% of which are singletons. This TCR derives from a human donor with low-grade glioma or glioblastoma, undergoing nonglioma brain surgery, or in good health (not recorded which). The sample comprised glioma tissue, nonneoplastic brain tissue, or PBMCs (not recorded which). This chain connects TRBV4-1 to TRBJ2-1, with D unclear. In DNA, the CDR3 is TGCGCCAGCAGCCAAGCAACGCCTGCGAAAGGGGAGCAGTTCTTC. Its protein is CASSQATPAKGEQFF.